The table lists the clone carrying this T cell receptor beta chain with a few counts. The CDR3 loop spans 14 amino acids. Germline CDR1 and CDR2: DFQATT and SNEGSKA (reference sequence). V lost 6 bases, J lost 0 bases, and 12 bases lay in between. The sample belongs to a study of identical twins. MiXCR, run by TCRdb on the 5' RACE reads, gives a single entry per CDR3 protein. The sample lists around 480,000 distinct CDR3 sequences, roughly an eighth seen once, with about 0.97% in the top ten. The same specimen was also included in a second study, on yellow fever vaccine responses in identical twins.

The V and J genes are TRBV20-1 and TRBJ2-4, with D uncertain. The clonotype comes from a woman younger than 30 in good health. Sequenced input: CD4+ T cells sorted from blood. The CDR3 is CSANGILAKNIQYF. The CDR3 nucleotides are TGCAGTGCCAACGGTATTCTAGCCAAAAACATTCAGTACTTC.